This T cell receptor (beta chain) emerged from a study of T cells in Graves' hyperthyroidism and ophthalmopathy. RNA transcripts served as the template for amplifying TCR beta CDR3 regions. With the HTBI primer set, the TCR CDR3 went through a first round of RT-PCR. Using its own MiXCR run on the multiplex PCR reads, TCRdb lists one record per CDR3 protein. Here the sample spans about 660,000 distinct CDR3 sequences, 45% being singletons. Sequencing was carried out using peripheral blood or thyroid tissue (not recorded which). The receptor's source is an adult man with Graves' disease, either hyperthyroidism or ophthalmopathy (not recorded which).

CDR3 nucleotides: TGTGCCAGCAGCACATTTCAGAGACCCTCTGGAAACACCATATATTTT. This sequence encodes CASSTFQRPSGNTIYF. The gene calls are TRBV7-8 and TRBJ1-3; D not resolved. The V gene lost 5 bases and the J gene lost 0 bases, with 14 bases spanning the gap. From germline, CDR1 is SGHVS and CDR2 FQNEAQ. This CDR3 contains 16 residues.